A selection of T cell receptor beta chains follows, all from one sample in a study of radiotherapy plus CTLA-4 blockade in lung cancer. Measured with immunoSEQ multiplex PCR; TCRdb has only the in-frame clones, and not every one. The sample yields approximately 28,000 clones, over 75% seen once. Sequencing was performed on peripheral blood, taken from a patient treated with radiotherapy plus ipilimumab. The source of these receptors is a human donor with non-small cell lung cancer who had stable disease on radiotherapy plus ipilimumab. The CDR3 runs from the conserved cysteine through the conserved F or W. Expanded clones are given a class, and other clones once, few, many or no size at all.

TRBV18,16,NA,CASSPLGQGKNYGYTF
TRBV9,16,NA,CASSPLGRLAADTQYF
TRBV5-4,15,once,CASSLDREPTGELFF
TRBV30,14,NA,CAWESGGVGEKLFF
TRBV19,15,NA,CASSSPGARYNEQFF
TRBV9,16,once,CASSGQGSSYNSPLHF
TRBV11-3,18,NA,CASSPWESGDRTADTQYF
TRBV5-4,14,NA,CASSFKAVNTEAFF
TRBV11-2,17,once,CASSLEWTGINTGELFF
TRBV2,10,few,CASGQDGYTF
TRBV6-5,15,few,CASSYQGGGNYGYTF